This T cell receptor (beta chain) came from a study of blood T cells in healthy people across ages. Broader study findings: PBMCs went unsorted, and a conclusive naive versus antigen-experienced comparison was therefore prevented.

Primers used in a second PCR of about 6 to 12 cycles were a sample-barcoded 5' primer and a J-beta primer mix. Researchers report that a template-switch adaptor with 12 random nucleotides tagged each cDNA molecule. TCRdb reprocessed the 5' RACE reads with MiXCR, giving one entry per CDR3 protein. The data hold hundreds of thousands of distinct CDR3 sequences, with about 48% observed a single time. This clonotype turned up a few times. The antigen is not known. V was shortened by 5 bases and J by 6 bases, with 8 bases between the two germline ends. The germline CDR1 and CDR2 sequences are DFQATT and SNEGSKA (reference sequence). CDR3 length: 10 residues.

V gene TRBV20-1 combines with J gene TRBJ2-7; possibly TRBD2 for D (5 bases). The TCR was taken from a man aged 80 or over in good health. Sequencing was performed on blood. CDR3 nucleotide sequence: TGCAGTGCTCAAGAGGGCGAGCAGTACTTC. This sequence encodes CSAQEGEQYF.